This TCR beta chain derives from a study of T cell repertoires in cytomegalovirus infection. Turning to the study itself: Indications came from public TCR beta signatures; they pointed to CMV infection and to a matching HLA type.

About this clonotype: Its target is not known.

TCRdb re-analysed the reads in MiXCR, keeping a single row per CDR3 protein. The sample includes some 500,000 distinct CDR3 sequences, under 45% of them seen just once. Germline CDR1 DFQATT, CDR2 SNEGSKA (reference sequence). The length of the CDR3 is 13 residues. The J segment lost 6 bases and the V segment lost 6 bases, leaving 4 bases of the junction unmatched. The source is a human donor in good health (CMV status not recorded). Some clones in this sample may be carry-over from other donors' samples. The input for sequencing was cultured PBMCs, taken from culture after CMV antigen stimulation. This rearrangement joins TRBV20-1 to TRBJ1-5; TRBD1 matches at 11 bases. CDR3 sequence (DNA): TGCAGTGCCGGGACAGGGGGAAGTCAGCCCCAGCATTTT. Its translation is CSAGTGGSQPQHF.